These 10 T cell receptor beta chains share one sample of origin, sequenced in a study of blood T cell repertoires in COVID-19. Sequencing used immunoSEQ multiplex PCR; TCRdb keeps in-frame clones, though not all of them. This table holds approximately 130,000 clones, 80% to 90% found once. The material sequenced was peripheral blood. All receptors come from a man aged 50 to 59 with active COVID-19.

This sequence joins TRBV5-1 and TRBJ1-5; perhaps TRBD1 as D (6 bases). The germline V gene has CDR1 SGHRS and CDR2 YFSETQ. V lost 4 bases and J 6 bases, leaving 11 bases between the germline ends. This CDR3 region has 13 residues. The DNA of the CDR3 is TGCGCCAGCAGCGTGACAGGTTCTCAGCCCCAGCATTTT. This codes for CASSVTGSQPQHF.

The rearrangement links TRBV7-6 to TRBJ2-3; possible D gene TRBD2, 6 bases. Per the germline V gene, CDR1 is SGHVS and CDR2 is FNYEAQ. Trimming cost V 5 bases and J 4 bases, with 16 bases left between them. This CDR3 comprises 15 residues. The CDR3 DNA sequence: TGTGCCAGCAGCGGAGGCGGGGACCGAGCAGATACGCAGTATTTT. This gives the protein CASSGGGDRADTQYF.

In DNA, the CDR3 is TGCGCCAGCAGCCCCCGGGACGGGGGTTCACCCCTCCACTTT. Amino acids: CASSPRDGGSPLHF. V is TRBV5-1 and J is TRBJ1-6, with TRBD1 as a possible D gene (5 bases). The germline gives CDR1 SGHRS, CDR2 YFSETQ. The CDR3 totals 14 residues. V dropped 4 bases and J dropped 9 bases, with 14 bases sitting between them. Drawing the rest from reference TRBV5-1 and TRBJ1-6, the complete variable domain is KAGVTQTPRYLIKTRGQQVTLSCSPISGHRSVSWYQQTPGQGLQFLFEYFSETQRNKGNFPGRFSGRQFSNSRSEMNVSTLELGDSALYLCASSPRDGGSPLHFGNGTRLTVT.

Regarding this clone: Other DNA sequences within the sample encode an identical CDR3. The V call is TRBV11-3, the J call TRBJ1-3, with TRBD1 matching over 7 bases. CDR1 SGHNT and CDR2 YENEEA come from the germline V gene. V shed 5 bases and J 4 bases; nucleotides not matched to a gene: 2. This CDR3 spans 13 amino acids. CDR3 protein: CASSTTGGNTIYF. DNA of the CDR3: TGTGCCAGCAGCACGACAGGGGGAAACACCATATATTTT.

The CDR3 spells CASSLLFSAGANVLTF. The CDR3 nucleotides read TGTGCCAGCAGTTTACTGTTCTCTGCTGGGGCCAACGTCCTGACTTTC. V is TRBV28 and J is TRBJ2-6, with D uncertain. Trimming stripped 2 bases from V and 2 bases from J, with 10 bases between. The CDR3 loop spans 16 amino acids. The germline CDR1 and CDR2 sequences are MDHEN and SYDVKM.

CDR3: CARKKWEKGGWCYGYTF. The DNA of the CDR3 is TGCGCCAGAAAAAAATGGGAAAAGGGGGGGTGGTGCTATGGCTACACCTTC. V usage is TRBV10-1 and J usage is TRBJ1-2, with D possibly matching TRBD1 (6 bases). Trimming removed 9 bases from V and 4 bases from J, with 27 bases in between. The CDR3 covers 17 residues. The germline gives CDR1 WNHNN, CDR2 SYGVQD (reference sequence).

The rearrangement joins TRBV2 to TRBJ1-1; TRBD1 matches 8 bases. The CDR3 is 13 residues long. Germline values: CDR1 SNHLY, CDR2 FYNNEI. With 7 bases clipped from V and 6 bases from J, the junction kept 7 bases outside the gene matches. This CDR3 reads CASTRDRGAEAFF. CDR3 coding DNA: TGTGCCAGCACCCGAGACAGGGGAGCTGAAGCTTTCTTT.

V usage is TRBV30 and J usage is TRBJ1-3, with 7 nucleotides matching TRBD1. CDR3 length equals 17 residues. Trimming cost V 4 bases and J 0 bases; bases outside gene matches: 12. Germline loops: CDR1 GTSNPN, CDR2 SVGIG (reference sequence). The CDR3 protein is CAWTLGTVLISGNTIYF. CDR3 in DNA: TGTGCCTGGACTCTCGGGACAGTTTTAATCTCTGGAAACACCATATATTTT. The full variable domain, completed using reference TRBV30 and TRBJ1-3, is SQTIHQWPATLVQPVGSPLSLECTVEGTSNPNLYWYRQAAGRGLQLLFYSVGIGQISSEVPQNLSASRPQDRQFILSSKKLLLSDSGFYLCAWTLGTVLISGNTIYFGEGSWLTVV.

This chain uses TRBV7-2 with TRBJ2-1; 9 bases agree with TRBD2. Losses at the gene ends were 1 base for V and 4 bases for J; bases not matched to a gene: 5. Germline assignment: CDR1 SGHTA and CDR2 FQGNSA. The CDR3 loop spans 16 amino acids. Here the CDR3 reads CASSLEYSGGYNEQFF. In DNA, the CDR3 is TGTGCCAGCAGCTTAGAGTATAGCGGGGGTTACAATGAGCAGTTCTTC.

This chain uses TRBV19 with TRBJ1-5, with 8 bases matching TRBD1. The germline V gene encodes CDR1 LNHDA and CDR2 SQIVND (reference sequence). The CDR3 has 15 amino acids. J was trimmed by 2 bases and V by 5 bases; bases with no gene match: 5. The CDR3 bases are TGTGCCAGTAGTGCCCGACAGGGGCGCAATCAGCCCCAGCATTTT. Encoded protein: CASSARQGRNQPQHF.